A selection of T cell receptor beta chains follows, all from one sample in a study of immune evolution from preneoplasia to lung adenocarcinoma. Generated by immunoSEQ multiplex PCR, the TCRdb table keeps only in-frame clones and is missing some. This table has around 15,000 clones, approximately 86% appearing once. Sequences were obtained from FFPE invasive lung adenocarcinoma tissue. All receptors derive from a person aged 65 to 85 with invasive lung adenocarcinoma. Each CDR3 is given with its conserved first and last residue. The order of the fields is clone size, V gene, CDR3 protein. The size entry is marked missing in some rows and otherwise reads once, few, many or a size class.

abundance: .
v_gene: TRBV6-5
CDR3aa: CASSYSPRDYEQYF

abundance: .
v_gene: TRBV6-5
CDR3aa: CASNRGGTEAFF

abundance: .
v_gene: TRBV29-1
CDR3aa: CSVRTGDGDGYTF

abundance: .
v_gene: TRBV2
CDR3aa: CAASGTGLDGYTF

abundance: .
v_gene: TRBV6-5
CDR3aa: CASSYGQGTDTQYF

abundance: .
v_gene: TRBV5-4
CDR3aa: CASSMTGGGLTEAFF

abundance: .
v_gene: TRBV28
CDR3aa: CASSNLGNQETQYF

abundance: .
v_gene: TRBV10-2
CDR3aa: CASSDRLYTDTQYF

abundance: .
v_gene: TRBV30
CDR3aa: CAWSRVGTQYF

abundance: once
v_gene: TRBV18
CDR3aa: CASSPSGHGGNTIYF

abundance: .
v_gene: TRBV6-1
CDR3aa: CASSEDGLDNEQFF

abundance: .
v_gene: TRBV28
CDR3aa: CASSPRDTQETQYF

abundance: .
v_gene: TRBV28
CDR3aa: CASSSNWGDLVTDTQYF

abundance: .
v_gene: TRBV5-6
CDR3aa: CASSLGSTQETQYF

abundance: once
v_gene: TRBV7-9
CDR3aa: CASRSGLAGPYNEQFF

abundance: .
v_gene: TRBV19
CDR3aa: CASSVGPGQGYQPQHF

abundance: .
v_gene: TRBV28
CDR3aa: CASSPLRGAVSRVYF

abundance: .
v_gene: TRBV7-2
CDR3aa: CASSLQGADTQYF

abundance: .
v_gene: TRBV15
CDR3aa: CATSRDWGASNQPQHF

abundance: .
v_gene: TRBV6-5
CDR3aa: CPTGEGPNEKLFF

abundance: .
v_gene: TRBV6-6
CDR3aa: CASRTGGQPNYGYTF

abundance: .
v_gene: TRBV5-1
CDR3aa: CASSLRTGLNTEAFF

abundance: few
v_gene: TRBV5-1
CDR3aa: CASSLNGRSSTDTQYF

abundance: .
v_gene: TRBV18
CDR3aa: CASSPWDTPPAGELFF

abundance: .
v_gene: TRBV30
CDR3aa: CACTTSGGLGQYF

abundance: .
v_gene: TRBV6-6
CDR3aa: CASRTGGAVQETQYF

abundance: few
v_gene: TRBV7-3
CDR3aa: CASSWGGGPDEQFF

abundance: .
v_gene: TRBV2
CDR3aa: CASIGGYEQYF

abundance: .
v_gene: TRBV25-1
CDR3aa: CASSESGMLNTEAFF

abundance: .
v_gene: TRBV7-9
CDR3aa: CASSFGLEKQETQYF

abundance: .
v_gene: TRBV7-9
CDR3aa: CASSSLRGRYNEQFF

abundance: .
v_gene: TRBV5-1
CDR3aa: CASSLEYSGGQFF

abundance: once
v_gene: TRBV14
CDR3aa: CASSQIGFSGYQETQYF

abundance: .
v_gene: TRBV19
CDR3aa: CASSIGMLDTQYF

abundance: .
v_gene: TRBV18
CDR3aa: CASSDQETQYF

abundance: .
v_gene: TRBV6-1
CDR3aa: CASSETGPYGYTF

abundance: .
v_gene: TRBV28
CDR3aa: CASSFSSWAFF

abundance: .
v_gene: TRBV5-4
CDR3aa: CASSLTGGSGELFF

abundance: .
v_gene: TRBV5-4
CDR3aa: CASSSPGGGVTEAFF

abundance: .
v_gene: TRBV4-1
CDR3aa: CASSQEILQAPYEQYF

abundance: once
v_gene: TRBV21-1
CDR3aa: CASSKFTGPNEKLFF

abundance: .
v_gene: TRBV5-5
CDR3aa: CASSLGGRGANVLTF

abundance: .
v_gene: TRBV4-1
CDR3aa: CASSQWDTYEQYF

abundance: .
v_gene: TRBV28
CDR3aa: CASSKGTSGLNGEQFF

abundance: .
v_gene: TRBV15
CDR3aa: CATSRLPEGSEKLFF

abundance: .
v_gene: TRBV6-5
CDR3aa: CASSYHRGGTEAFF

abundance: once
v_gene: TRBV9
CDR3aa: CASSVGNRAYQETQYF

abundance: .
v_gene: TRBV5-1
CDR3aa: CASSLAAGGAYEQYF

abundance: .
v_gene: TRBV19
CDR3aa: CASLIRGEQFF

abundance: .
v_gene: TRBV19
CDR3aa: CASSIEGQGNQPQHF

abundance: .
v_gene: TRBV19
CDR3aa: CASSIGSLNEKLFF

abundance: .
v_gene: TRBV7-6
CDR3aa: CASSSILVGEQYF

abundance: .
v_gene: TRBV2
CDR3aa: CASSATGVDNEQFF

abundance: .
v_gene: TRBV5-1
CDR3aa: CASSLATGGEGYTF

abundance: .
v_gene: TRBV21-1
CDR3aa: CASTKVRAGTNYNEQFF